One sample yielded the 13 T cell receptor beta chains listed below, sequenced in a study of blood T cell repertoires in COVID-19. The protocol was immunoSEQ multiplex PCR, while the TCRdb copy is restricted to in-frame clones and leaves out a portion. The sample consists of 25,000 to 30,000 clones, approximately 90% of them appearing once. The specimen sequenced was peripheral blood. The receptor source for this set is a human donor in a cohort sampled during active COVID-19.

The rearrangement uses TRBV19 and TRBJ2-7, with a possible D match to TRBD2 (5 bases). The CDR3 spans 15 residues. The ends were cut back, 4 bases at V and 1 base at J, with 14 bases in the middle. The germline CDR1 and CDR2 sequences are LNHDA and SQIVND (reference sequence). CDR3 amino acids: CASSRDKDWSYEQYF. CDR3 nucleotide sequence: TGTGCCAGTAGTAGAGACAAGGACTGGTCCTACGAGCAGTACTTC.

V and J are TRBV28 and TRBJ2-1, with D possibly matching TRBD1 (5 bases). The CDR3 spans 12 residues. From germline, CDR1 is MDHEN and CDR2 SYDVKM. With 6 bases removed from V and 12 bases from J, the gap between germline ends came to 15 bases. CDR3 bases: TGTGCCAGCAGCGCGCTGGACATGCGGCAGTTCTTC. This encodes CASSALDMRQFF.

J is TRBJ2-5 and V is TRBV7-7; 10 positions agree with TRBD2. Germline values: CDR1 SSHAT, CDR2 FNYEAQ (reference sequence). CDR3 length: 16 residues. With 5 bases clipped from V and 5 bases from J, the junction kept 11 bases outside the gene matches. The CDR3 DNA is TGTGCCAGCAGCAAATTAGCGGGGGGAAGCTCGGAGACCCAGTACTTC. Protein sequence: CASSKLAGGSSETQYF.

This chain joins TRBV9 and TRBJ2-3; TRBD2 matches 13 bases. The germline gives CDR1 SGDLS, CDR2 YYNGEE. The CDR3 consists of 16 residues. Losses at the gene ends were 4 bases for V and 5 bases for J; bases not matched to a gene: 7. The CDR3 region has the DNA TGTGCCAGCAGCACTGGACTAGCGGGAGCGGAAGATACGCAGTATTTT. It translates to CASSTGLAGAEDTQYF.

The chain combines TRBV12-5 with TRBJ2-7; 14 nucleotides match TRBD2. The CDR3 contains 20 residues. V was pared by 3 bases and J by 2 bases, with 15 bases of the junction left unmatched. Looked up from germline, CDR1 is LGHNT and CDR2 is FRNRAP. CDR3 sequence reads: CASGFRGLAGATQPTYEQYF. CDR3 sequence (DNA): TGTGCTAGTGGTTTCAGGGGACTAGCGGGAGCCACTCAGCCGACCTACGAGCAGTACTTC. Full variable domain (missing parts from reference TRBV12-5 and TRBJ2-7): DARVTQTPRHKVTEMGQEVTMRCQPILGHNTVFWYRQTMMQGLELLAYFRNRAPLDDSGMPKDRFSAEMPDATLATLKIQPSEPRDSAVYFCASGFRGLAGATQPTYEQYFGPGTRLTVT.

V usage is TRBV3-1 (or the pseudogene TRBV3-2) and J usage is TRBJ2-5, with TRBD1 identical over 7 bases. Germline-derived CDR1 and CDR2 are LGHDT and YNNKEL (reference sequence). The CDR3 spans 16 residues. The trim removed 0 bases at V and 5 bases at J, leaving 9 bases unmatched. CDR3 loop: CASSQEGGAAGETQYF. The CDR3 DNA sequence: TGTGCCAGCAGCCAAGAAGGGGGCGCCGCGGGTGAGACCCAGTACTTC.

In this sample, this clone turned up once. V is TRBV18 and J is TRBJ2-1; TRBD2 matches at 9 bases. V trimming: 4 bases; J trimming: 8 bases; junction bases outside the gene matches: 9. The CDR3 has 15 residues. CDR1 and CDR2 (germline): KGHSH, LQKENI. CDR3 protein: CASSLSSGAWDEQFF. The CDR3 bases are TGTGCCAGCTCACTATCTAGCGGGGCTTGGGATGAGCAGTTCTTC.

The chain is built from TRBV24-1 and TRBJ2-7; D perhaps matches TRBD1 (6 bases). The CDR3 contains 17 residues. V lost 3 bases and J lost 0, with 17 bases in between. Germline CDR1 KGHDR, CDR2 SFDVKD. CDR3: CATSDARRGGYSYEQYF. Here the CDR3 DNA reads TGTGCCACCAGTGATGCGCGCAGGGGCGGTTACTCCTACGAGCAGTACTTC.

DNA for the CDR3: TGTGCCAGCAGCCAGGACAGACGGAACACCGGGGAGCTGTTTTTT. This gives the protein CASSQDRRNTGELFF. The chain is built from TRBV3-1 (or the pseudogene TRBV3-2) and TRBJ2-2; D possibly corresponds to TRBD1 (6 bases). Deletions cut 3 bases from V and 1 base from J, with 9 bases between. CDR1 and CDR2 from the germline V gene are LGHDT and YNNKEL (reference sequence). The CDR3 loop spans 15 amino acids.

CDR3: CASSIRSTGGGGEAFF. DNA of the CDR3: TGTGCCAGTAGTATTCGGAGCACAGGGGGCGGCGGTGAAGCTTTCTTT. The chain is built from TRBV19 and TRBJ1-1, with TRBD1 identical over 9 bases. In germline, CDR1 is LNHDA, CDR2 SQIVND (reference sequence). The V segment lost 3 bases and the J segment 7 bases; nucleotides outside the gene matches: 12. CDR3 length equals 16 residues.

The chain combines TRBV5-1 with TRBJ2-1; 11 nucleotides match TRBD1. J lost 5 bases, V lost 3 bases, and 7 bases had no gene match. Germline CDR1 and CDR2: SGHRS and YFSETQ. This CDR3 contains 16 residues. CDR3 sequence: CASSSAGTGGDNEQFF. The CDR3 nucleotides read TGCGCCAGCAGCTCGGCGGGGACAGGGGGTGACAATGAGCAGTTCTTC.

The chain recombines TRBV5-4 with TRBJ2-5; 9 positions match TRBD2. The V gene end was trimmed by 0 bases and the J gene end by 2 bases; junction bases not matched to a gene: 5. From germline, CDR1 is SGHNT and CDR2 YYREEE (reference sequence). This CDR3 spans 16 amino acids. The CDR3 spells CASSLGVAGVQETQYF. For the CDR3, the DNA is TGTGCCAGCAGCTTGGGGGTAGCGGGGGTACAAGAGACCCAGTACTTC.

This chain connects TRBV10-1 to TRBJ2-2; 8 nucleotides match TRBD1. The CDR3 contains 16 residues. Per the germline V gene, CDR1 is WNHNN and CDR2 is SYGVQD (reference sequence). Trimming removed 6 bases from V and 1 base from J; junction bases left unmatched: 7. The CDR3 is CASSTAGTGNTGELFF. The CDR3 nucleotides read TGCGCCAGCAGCACAGCCGGGACAGGGAACACCGGGGAGCTGTTTTTT.